Shown below are 6 T cell receptor beta chains from a single sample sequenced in a study of memory CD4+ T cells and cytomegalovirus serostatus (dated by TCRdb to the late 2010s). A FACSAria II was used to sort memory CD4+ T cells, defined as single viable CD3+CD4+CD8-CD45RO+ cells. Library preparation employed the immunoSEQ multiplex PCR assay. Here the immuneACCESS table is served through TCRdb, limited to in-frame sequences with V and J called. Missing clones are a known gap in these copies; in checked studies unresolved V genes cover under half, and the rest lacks a known reason. This sample has some 46,000 clones in its table, and about three quarters of those were observed once. The ten largest clones capture under 0.7% of the sample. Sample: memory CD4+ T cells from blood. These receptors originate from an adult in good health and CMV-seronegative.

This sequence joins TRBV7-6 and TRBJ2-4; 13 nucleotides agree with TRBD2. The CDR3 sequence is 18 residues long. Germline V lookup: CDR1 SGHVS, CDR2 FNYEAQ. J was trimmed by 0 bases and V by 6 bases; bases with no gene match: 8. This CDR3 is CASRAGTSGELAKNIQYF. The DNA for the CDR3 is TGTGCCAGCAGGGCCGGGACTAGCGGGGAGCTAGCCAAAAACATTCAGTACTTC.

This clone was counted between two and nine times. CDR3 nucleotides: TGTGCCACCGGACAGGGGTCGTTGAACACTGAAGCTTTCTTT. Protein sequence: CATGQGSLNTEAFF. The chain recombines TRBV19 with TRBJ1-1; TRBD1 agrees at 9 bases. J lost 0 bases, V lost 10 bases, and 6 bases had no gene match. The germline V gene encodes CDR1 LNHDA and CDR2 SQIVND (reference sequence). The CDR3 is 14 residues long.

The V call is TRBV11-2, the J call TRBJ2-7, with 8 positions matching TRBD1. Germline V gene sequence: CDR1 SGHAT, CDR2 FQNNGV. The CDR3 consists of 14 residues. Germline trimming cut 5 bases from V and 2 bases from J; bases unmatched to any gene: 5. CDR3 nucleotide sequence: TGTGCCAGCAGCCCGTACAGGGGGGCCTACGAGCAGTACTTC. It codes for CASSPYRGAYEQYF.

The chain carries TRBV10-2 and TRBJ1-1, with D unclear. Germline lookup yields CDR1 WSHSY and CDR2 SAAADI. The germline V and J ends were trimmed by 6 bases and 5 bases, with 13 bases remaining between them. CDR3 length: 13 amino acids. CDR3 residues: CASREGWGTEAFF. CDR3 DNA: TGCGCCAGCAGGGAAGGGTGGGGAACTGAAGCTTTCTTT.

The J gene is TRBJ1-4, the V gene TRBV6-1; D not resolved. This CDR3 comprises 14 residues. Germline V gene sequence: CDR1 MNHNS, CDR2 SASEGT. Trimming stripped 2 bases from V and 8 bases from J, with 12 bases between. Here the CDR3 DNA reads TGTGCCAGCAGTGAAATCCGCTCGGGGGAAAAACTGTTTTTT. Its translation: CASSEIRSGEKLFF.

This chain joins TRBV5-4 and TRBJ2-5; maybe TRBD1 (8 bases). This CDR3 has 15 amino acids. Germline V gene data show CDR1 as SGHNT and CDR2 as YYREEE (reference sequence). Trimming took off 0 bases at V and 5 bases at J, with 14 bases between the two ends. The CDR3 region has the DNA TGTGCCAGCAGCTTGGGCAACAGGGGGGGGGAGACCCAGTACTTC. Residues: CASSLGNRGGETQYF. The full variable domain, with the rest looked up from reference TRBV5-4 and TRBJ2-5, is ETGVTQSPTHLIKTRGQQVTLRCSSQSGHNTVSWYQQALGQGPQFIFQYYREEENGRGNFPPRFSGLQFPNYSSELNVNALELDDSALYLCASSLGNRGGETQYFGPGTRLLVL.